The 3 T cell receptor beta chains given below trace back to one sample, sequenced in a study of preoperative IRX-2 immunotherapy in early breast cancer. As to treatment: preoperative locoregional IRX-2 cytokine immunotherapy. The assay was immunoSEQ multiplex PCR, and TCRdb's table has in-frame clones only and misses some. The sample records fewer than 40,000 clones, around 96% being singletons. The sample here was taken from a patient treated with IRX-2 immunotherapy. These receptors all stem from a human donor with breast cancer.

CDR3 in DNA: TGTGCCAGCTCCCTAAGAAACCTAGGGTCCTACGAGCAGTACTTC. Translated, it gives CASSLRNLGSYEQYF. The J gene is TRBJ2-7, the V gene TRBV18, with no clear D. The V gene lost 6 bases and the J gene lost 1 base, with 16 bases spanning the gap. The germline V gene has CDR1 KGHSH and CDR2 LQKENI. The CDR3 runs 15 residues.

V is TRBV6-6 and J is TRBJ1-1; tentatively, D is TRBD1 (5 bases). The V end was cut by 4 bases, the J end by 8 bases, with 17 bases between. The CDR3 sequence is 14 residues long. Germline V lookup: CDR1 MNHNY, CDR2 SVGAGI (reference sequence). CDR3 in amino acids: CASSFQTALSEAFF. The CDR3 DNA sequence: TGTGCCAGCAGTTTCCAGACAGCCCTAAGCGAAGCTTTCTTT.

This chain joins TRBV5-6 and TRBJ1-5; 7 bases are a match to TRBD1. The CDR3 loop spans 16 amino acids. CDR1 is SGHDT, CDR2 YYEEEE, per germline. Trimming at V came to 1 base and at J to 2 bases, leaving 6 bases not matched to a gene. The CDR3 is CASSLRGGWGNQPQHF. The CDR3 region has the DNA TGTGCCAGCAGCTTGCGAGGGGGCTGGGGCAATCAGCCCCAGCATTTT.